This T cell receptor beta chain was documented in a study of cytomegalovirus exposure and HLA in healthy donors. To note about this clone: Its antigen is undetermined.

This CDR3 has 15 residues. Germline values: CDR1 SGDLS, CDR2 YYNGEE. The junction had 9 bases not matched to a gene; V was cut back by 3 bases and J by 4 bases. PCR employed 60 Vbeta and 13 Jbeta primers. The table came from immunoSEQ multiplex PCR; TCRdb's copy has only in-frame clones and leaves some out. The sample holds around 200,000 clones; roughly 80% are singletons and the top ten take approximately 2.4%. Points from the study as a whole: Rare TCR sequences dominated, though some public TCRs recurred in many donors. Likely technical artifact: a cluster of highly shared sequence variants.

The sequencing sample was made of PBMCs. The V call is TRBV9, the J call TRBJ2-5, with 7 bases lining up with TRBD1. This clonotype was sampled from a woman between 45 and 65 years old in good health and CMV-seropositive. CDR3 nucleotide sequence: TGTGCCAGCAGCGCCGTGACAGGGCTTGGAGAGACCCAGTACTTC. This sequence encodes CASSAVTGLGETQYF.